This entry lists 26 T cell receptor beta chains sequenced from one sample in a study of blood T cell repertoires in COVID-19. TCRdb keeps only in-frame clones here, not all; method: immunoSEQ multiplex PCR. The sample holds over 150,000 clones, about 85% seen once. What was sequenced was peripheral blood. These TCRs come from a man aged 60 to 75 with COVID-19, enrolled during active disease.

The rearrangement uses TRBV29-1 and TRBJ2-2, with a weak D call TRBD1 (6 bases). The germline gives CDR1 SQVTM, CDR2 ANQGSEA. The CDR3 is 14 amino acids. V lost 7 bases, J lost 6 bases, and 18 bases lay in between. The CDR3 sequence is CSAGISAGAGELFF. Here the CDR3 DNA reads TGCAGCGCGGGGATTTCGGCAGGGGCCGGGGAGCTGTTTTTT.

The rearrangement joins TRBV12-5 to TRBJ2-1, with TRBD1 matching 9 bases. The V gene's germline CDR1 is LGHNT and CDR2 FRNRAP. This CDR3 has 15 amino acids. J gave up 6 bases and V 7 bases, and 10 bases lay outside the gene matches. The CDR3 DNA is TGTGCTAGTGCCGGACAGGGGATAGCTCGCAATGAGCAGTTCTTC. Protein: CASAGQGIARNEQFF.

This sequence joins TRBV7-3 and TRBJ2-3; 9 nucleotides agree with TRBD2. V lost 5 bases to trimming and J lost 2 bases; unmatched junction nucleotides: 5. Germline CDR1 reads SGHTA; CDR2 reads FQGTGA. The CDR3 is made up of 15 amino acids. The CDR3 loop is CASSPSGTVTDTQYF. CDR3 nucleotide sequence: TGTGCCAGCAGCCCTAGCGGGACAGTCACAGATACGCAGTATTTT.

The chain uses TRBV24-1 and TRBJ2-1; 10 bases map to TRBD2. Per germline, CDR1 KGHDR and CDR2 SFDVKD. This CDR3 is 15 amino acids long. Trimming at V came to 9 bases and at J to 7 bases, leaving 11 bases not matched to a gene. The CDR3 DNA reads TGTGCCACCTCTCTAGCGGGAGATCCCGCAAATGAGCAGTTCTTC. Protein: CATSLAGDPANEQFF.

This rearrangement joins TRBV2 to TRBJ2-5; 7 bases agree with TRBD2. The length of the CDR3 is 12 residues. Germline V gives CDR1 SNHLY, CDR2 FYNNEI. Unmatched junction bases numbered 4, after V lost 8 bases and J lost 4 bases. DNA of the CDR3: TGTGCCAGCGGACTAGTGGGAGAGACCCAGTACTTC. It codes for CASGLVGETQYF.

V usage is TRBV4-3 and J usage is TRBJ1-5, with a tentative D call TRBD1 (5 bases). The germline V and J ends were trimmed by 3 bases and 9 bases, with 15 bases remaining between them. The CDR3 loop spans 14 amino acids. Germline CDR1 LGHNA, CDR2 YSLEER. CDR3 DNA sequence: TGCGCCAGCAGCCAGAGACAGAGCCTCGGGCCCCAGCATTTT. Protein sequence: CASSQRQSLGPQHF.

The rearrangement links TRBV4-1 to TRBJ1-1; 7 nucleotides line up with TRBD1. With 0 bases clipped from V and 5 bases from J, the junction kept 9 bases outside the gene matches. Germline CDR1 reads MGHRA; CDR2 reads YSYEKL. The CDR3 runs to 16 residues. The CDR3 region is CASSQEFRGPRTEAFF. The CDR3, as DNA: TGCGCCAGCAGCCAAGAATTTAGGGGGCCGAGGACTGAAGCTTTCTTT.

CDR3 coding DNA: TGTGCCAGCAGTATTACAGGGGGCGCGCAGTATTTT. Amino acids: CASSITGGAQYF. The J gene is TRBJ2-3, the V gene TRBV6-4; 9 bases are a match to TRBD1. V was clipped by 5 bases and J by 10 bases; unmatched bases: 4. The germline V gene encodes CDR1 MRHNA and CDR2 SNTAGT. This CDR3 is 12 amino acids long.

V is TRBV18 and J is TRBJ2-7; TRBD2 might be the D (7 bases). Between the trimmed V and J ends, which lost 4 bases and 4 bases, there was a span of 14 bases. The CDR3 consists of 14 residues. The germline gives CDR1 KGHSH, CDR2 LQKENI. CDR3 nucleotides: TGTGCCAGCTCACGGGAGGGGGGCCTTTACGAGCAGTACTTC. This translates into CASSREGGLYEQYF.

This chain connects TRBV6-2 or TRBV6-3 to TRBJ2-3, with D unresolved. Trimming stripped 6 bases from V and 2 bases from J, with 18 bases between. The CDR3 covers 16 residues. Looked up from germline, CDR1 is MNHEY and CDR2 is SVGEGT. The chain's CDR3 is CASSDFRESTTDTQYF. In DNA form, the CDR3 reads TGTGCCAGCAGCGATTTCCGCGAATCAACCACAGATACGCAGTATTTT.

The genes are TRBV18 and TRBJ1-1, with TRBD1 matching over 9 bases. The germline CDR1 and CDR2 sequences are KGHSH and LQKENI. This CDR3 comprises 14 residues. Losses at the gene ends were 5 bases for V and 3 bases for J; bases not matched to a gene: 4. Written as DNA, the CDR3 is TGTGCCAGCTCAACCGGACAGGGGTACACTGAAGCTTTCTTT. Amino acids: CASSTGQGYTEAFF.

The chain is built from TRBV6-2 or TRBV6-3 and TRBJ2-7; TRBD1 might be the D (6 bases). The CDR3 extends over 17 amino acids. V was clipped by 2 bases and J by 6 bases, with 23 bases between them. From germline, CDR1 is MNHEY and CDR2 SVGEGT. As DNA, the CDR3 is TGTGCCAGCAGTTACCCCACCAGGACAGCTAATTTAGGCGAGCAGTACTTC. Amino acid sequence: CASSYPTRTANLGEQYF.

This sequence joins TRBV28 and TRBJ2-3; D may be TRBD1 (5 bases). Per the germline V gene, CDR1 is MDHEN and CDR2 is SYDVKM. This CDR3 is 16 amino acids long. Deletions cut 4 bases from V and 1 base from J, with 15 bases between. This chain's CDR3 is CASSSPQGAGTDTQYF. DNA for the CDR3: TGTGCCAGCAGTTCCCCACAAGGGGCGGGCACAGATACGCAGTATTTT.

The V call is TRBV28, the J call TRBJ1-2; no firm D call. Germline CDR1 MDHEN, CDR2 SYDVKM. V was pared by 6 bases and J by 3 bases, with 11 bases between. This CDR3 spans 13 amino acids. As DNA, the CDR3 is TGTGCCAGCAGGCGGGAAGCGGACTATGGCTACACCTTC. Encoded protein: CASRREADYGYTF.

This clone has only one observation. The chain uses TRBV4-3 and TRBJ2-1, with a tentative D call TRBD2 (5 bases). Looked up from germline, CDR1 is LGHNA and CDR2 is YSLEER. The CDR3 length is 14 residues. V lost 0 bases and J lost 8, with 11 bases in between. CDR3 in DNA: TGCGCCAGCAGCCAAGATGCCTCGCGGGATGAGCAGTTCTTC. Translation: CASSQDASRDEQFF.

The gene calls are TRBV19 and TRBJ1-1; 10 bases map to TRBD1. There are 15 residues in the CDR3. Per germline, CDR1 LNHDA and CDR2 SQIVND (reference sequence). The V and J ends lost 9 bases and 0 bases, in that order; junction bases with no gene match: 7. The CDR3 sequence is CASLGGQGLNTEAFF. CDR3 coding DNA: TGTGCCAGCCTAGGGGGACAGGGGTTGAACACTGAAGCTTTCTTT.

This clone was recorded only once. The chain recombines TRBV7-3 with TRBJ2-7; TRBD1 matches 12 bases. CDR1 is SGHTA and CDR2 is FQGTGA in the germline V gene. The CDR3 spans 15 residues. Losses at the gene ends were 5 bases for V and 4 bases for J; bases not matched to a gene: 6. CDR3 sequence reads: CASSLGTGGAYEQYF. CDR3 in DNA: TGTGCCAGCAGCCTAGGGACAGGGGGCGCTTACGAGCAGTACTTC.

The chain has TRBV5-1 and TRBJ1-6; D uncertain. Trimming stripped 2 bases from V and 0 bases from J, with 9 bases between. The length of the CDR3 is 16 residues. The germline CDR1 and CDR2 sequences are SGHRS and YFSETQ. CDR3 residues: CASSFQESSYNSPLHF. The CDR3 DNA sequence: TGCGCCAGCAGCTTTCAGGAAAGCTCCTATAATTCACCCCTCCACTTT.

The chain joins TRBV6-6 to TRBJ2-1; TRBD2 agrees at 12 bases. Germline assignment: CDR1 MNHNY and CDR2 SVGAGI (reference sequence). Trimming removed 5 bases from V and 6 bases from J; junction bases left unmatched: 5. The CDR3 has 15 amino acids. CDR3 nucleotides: TGTGCCAGCAGTCCAGCTAGCGGGAGGGCCAATGAGCAGTTCTTC. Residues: CASSPASGRANEQFF.

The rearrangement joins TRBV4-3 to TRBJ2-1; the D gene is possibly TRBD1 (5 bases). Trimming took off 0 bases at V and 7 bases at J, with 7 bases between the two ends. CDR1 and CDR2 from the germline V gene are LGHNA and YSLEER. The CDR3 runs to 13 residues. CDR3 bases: TGCGCCAGCAGCCAAGAACGACAGAATGAGCAGTTCTTC. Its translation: CASSQERQNEQFF.

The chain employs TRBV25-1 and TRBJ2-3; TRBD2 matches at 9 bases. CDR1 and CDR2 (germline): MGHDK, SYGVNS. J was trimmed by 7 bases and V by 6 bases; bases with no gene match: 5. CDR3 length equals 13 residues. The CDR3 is CASRLAGDHTQYF. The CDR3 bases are TGTGCCAGCAGATTAGCGGGAGATCATACGCAGTATTTT. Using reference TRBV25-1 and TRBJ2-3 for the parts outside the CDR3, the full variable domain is EADIYQTPRYLVIGTGKKITLECSQTMGHDKMYWYQQDPGMELHLIHYSYGVNSTEKGDLSSESTVSRIRTEHFPLTLESARPSHTSQYLCASRLAGDHTQYFGPGTRLTVL.

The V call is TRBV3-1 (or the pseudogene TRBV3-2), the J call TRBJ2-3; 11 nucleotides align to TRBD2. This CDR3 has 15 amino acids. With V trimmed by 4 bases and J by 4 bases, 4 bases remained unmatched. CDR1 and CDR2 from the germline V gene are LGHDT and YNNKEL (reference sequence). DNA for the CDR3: TGTGCCAGCAGCCTGACTAGCGGGACTTCAGATACGCAGTATTTT. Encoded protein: CASSLTSGTSDTQYF.

The CDR3 region has the DNA TGTGCCAGCAGCCGCGCGCAGGGGGCAGGTGAAAAACTGTTTTTT. It specifies CASSRAQGAGEKLFF. The genes are TRBV7-9 and TRBJ1-4; TRBD1 matches 8 bases. The CDR3 totals 15 residues. CDR1 SEHNR and CDR2 FQNEAQ come from the germline V gene (reference sequence). J gave up 7 bases and V 5 bases, and 9 bases lay outside the gene matches.

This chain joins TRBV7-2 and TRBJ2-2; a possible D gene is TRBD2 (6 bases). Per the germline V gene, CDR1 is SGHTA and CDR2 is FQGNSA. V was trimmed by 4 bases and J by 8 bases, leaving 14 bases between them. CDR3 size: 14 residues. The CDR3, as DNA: TGTGCCAGCAGCTACGGTCTAGCGAGAGGGGAGCTGTTTTTT. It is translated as CASSYGLARGELFF. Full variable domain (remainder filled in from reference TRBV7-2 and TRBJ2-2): GAGVSQSPSNKVTEKGKDVELRCDPISGHTALYWYRQSLGQGLEFLIYFQGNSAPDKSGLPSDRFSAERTGGSVSTLTIQRTQQEDSAVYLCASSYGLARGELFFGEGSRLTVL.

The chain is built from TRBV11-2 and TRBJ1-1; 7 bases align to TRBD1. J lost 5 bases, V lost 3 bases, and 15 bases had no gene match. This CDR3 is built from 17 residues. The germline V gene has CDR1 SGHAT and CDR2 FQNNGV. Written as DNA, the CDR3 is TGTGCCAGCAGCTTTGCTACAGGGGCCATCCCGAGGACTGAAGCTTTCTTT. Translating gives CASSFATGAIPRTEAFF.

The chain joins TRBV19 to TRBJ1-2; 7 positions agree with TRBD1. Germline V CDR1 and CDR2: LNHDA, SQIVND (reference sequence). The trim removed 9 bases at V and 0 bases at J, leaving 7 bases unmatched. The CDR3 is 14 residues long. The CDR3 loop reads CASYRQGANYGYTF. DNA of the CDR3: TGTGCCAGCTATCGACAGGGAGCTAACTATGGCTACACCTTC.